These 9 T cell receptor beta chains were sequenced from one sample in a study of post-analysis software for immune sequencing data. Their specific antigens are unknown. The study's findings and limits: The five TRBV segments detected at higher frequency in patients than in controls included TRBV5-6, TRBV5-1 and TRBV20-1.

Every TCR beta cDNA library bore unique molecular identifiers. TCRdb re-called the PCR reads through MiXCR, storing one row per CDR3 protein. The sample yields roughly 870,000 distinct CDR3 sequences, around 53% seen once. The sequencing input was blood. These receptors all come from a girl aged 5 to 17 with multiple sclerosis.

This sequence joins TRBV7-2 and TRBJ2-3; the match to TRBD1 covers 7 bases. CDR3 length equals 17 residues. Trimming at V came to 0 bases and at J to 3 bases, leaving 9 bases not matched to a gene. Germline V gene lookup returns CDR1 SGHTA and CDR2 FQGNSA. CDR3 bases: TGTGCCAGCAGCTTAGCATCGACAGGGCAACTGACAGATACGCAGTATTTT. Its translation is CASSLASTGQLTDTQYF.

CDR3 region: CASSKTIPATGRSTDTQYF. The CDR3 coding sequence is TGTGCCAGCAGCAAAACCATACCGGCTACAGGCCGTAGCACAGATACGCAGTATTTT. The chain recombines TRBV6-1 with TRBJ2-3; a weak D match, TRBD1 (5 bases). This CDR3 comprises 19 residues. The ends were cut back, 6 bases at V and 0 bases at J, with 25 bases in the middle. The germline V gene has CDR1 MNHNS and CDR2 SASEGT.

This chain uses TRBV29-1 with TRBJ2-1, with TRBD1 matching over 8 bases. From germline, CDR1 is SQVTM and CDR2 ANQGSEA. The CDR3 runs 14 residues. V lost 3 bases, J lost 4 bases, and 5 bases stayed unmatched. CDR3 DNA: TGCAGCGTTGAGGTGGGACAGGTATACAATGAGCAGTTCTTC. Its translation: CSVEVGQVYNEQFF.

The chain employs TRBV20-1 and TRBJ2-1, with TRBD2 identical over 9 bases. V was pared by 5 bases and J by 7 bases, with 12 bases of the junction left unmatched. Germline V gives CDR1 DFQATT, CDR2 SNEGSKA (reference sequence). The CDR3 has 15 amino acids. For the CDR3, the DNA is TGCAGTGCTGGACAAGCGGGAGGTGGGACAAATGAGCAGTTCTTC. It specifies CSAGQAGGGTNEQFF.

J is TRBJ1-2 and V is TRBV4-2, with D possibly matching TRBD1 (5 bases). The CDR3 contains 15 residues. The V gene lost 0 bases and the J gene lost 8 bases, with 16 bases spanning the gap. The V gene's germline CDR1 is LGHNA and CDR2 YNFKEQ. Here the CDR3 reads CASSQDPGGAVGYTF. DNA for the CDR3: TGTGCCAGCAGCCAAGATCCGGGCGGGGCGGTCGGCTACACCTTC.

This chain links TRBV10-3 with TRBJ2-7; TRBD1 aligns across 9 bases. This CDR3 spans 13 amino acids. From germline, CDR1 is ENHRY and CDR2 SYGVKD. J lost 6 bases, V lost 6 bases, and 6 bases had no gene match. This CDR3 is CAIRKGQGSEQYF. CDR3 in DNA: TGTGCCATCAGGAAGGGACAGGGAAGCGAGCAGTACTTC.

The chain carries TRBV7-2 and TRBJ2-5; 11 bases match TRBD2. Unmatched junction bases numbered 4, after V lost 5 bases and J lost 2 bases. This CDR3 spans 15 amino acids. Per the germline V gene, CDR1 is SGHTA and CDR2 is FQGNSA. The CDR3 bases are TGTGCCAGCAGCATTAGCGGGAGGGGTCAAGAGACCCAGTACTTC. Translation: CASSISGRGQETQYF.

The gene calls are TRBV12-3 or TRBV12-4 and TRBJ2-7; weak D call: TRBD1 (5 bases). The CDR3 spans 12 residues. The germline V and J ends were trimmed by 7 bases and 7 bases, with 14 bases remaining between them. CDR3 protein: CASNVGQAEQYF. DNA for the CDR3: TGTGCCAGCAACGTGGGGCAGGCGGAGCAGTACTTC.

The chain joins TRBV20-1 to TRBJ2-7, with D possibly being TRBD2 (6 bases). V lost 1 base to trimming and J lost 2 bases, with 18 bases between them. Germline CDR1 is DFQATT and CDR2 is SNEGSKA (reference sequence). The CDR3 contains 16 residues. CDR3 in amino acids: CSARGGRVGLPYEQYF. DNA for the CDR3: TGCAGTGCTAGAGGGGGAAGGGTCGGACTACCCTACGAGCAGTACTTC.